Listed here are 28 T cell receptor beta chains from one sample, sequenced in a study of shared clonotypes between healthy human individuals. TCRdb's table, derived via immunoSEQ multiplex PCR, lists solely in-frame clones and lacks some. The repertoire holds about 980,000 clones, with 76% as singletons. Input material: memory CD4+ T cells sorted from blood. This sample's subset: CD45RA-negative fraction. These receptors all come from a man between 18 and 35 years old in good health.

The chain uses TRBV27 and TRBJ1-1; D is uncertain. Germline CDR1 reads MNHEY; CDR2 reads SMNVEV (reference sequence). Trimming removed 6 bases from V and 3 bases from J, with 17 bases in between. There are 15 residues in the CDR3. For the CDR3, the DNA is TGTGCCAGCAGCCTGTCCGACGGCTCCTACACTGAAGCTTTCTTT. Encoded protein: CASSLSDGSYTEAFF.

The rearrangement links TRBV5-1 to TRBJ1-1; no definite D call. With 4 bases removed from V and 4 bases from J, the gap between germline ends came to 11 bases. The CDR3 length is 13 residues. Germline V gene sequence: CDR1 SGHRS, CDR2 YFSETQ. The CDR3 bases are TGCGCCAGCAGCCTCCTGAAGGGCACTGAAGCTTTCTTT. This encodes CASSLLKGTEAFF.

The genes are TRBV28 and TRBJ1-2; D unresolved. V lost 9 bases and J 5 bases, leaving 16 bases between the germline ends. Germline V CDR1 and CDR2: MDHEN, SYDVKM. This CDR3 contains 13 residues. The DNA of the CDR3 is TGTGCCAGTCATCTTCGACGTGGGTATGGCTACACCTTC. Translating it yields CASHLRRGYGYTF.

The gene calls are TRBV7-9 and TRBJ2-2; D may be TRBD1 (5 bases). The V gene lost 3 bases and the J gene lost 0 bases, with 11 bases spanning the gap. This CDR3 contains 16 residues. The V gene's germline CDR1 is SEHNR and CDR2 FQNEAQ (reference sequence). CDR3 sequence reads: CASSLAQGSNTGELFF. The CDR3 nucleotides read TGTGCCAGCAGCTTGGCCCAGGGTTCGAACACCGGGGAGCTGTTTTTT. Drawing the rest from reference TRBV7-9 and TRBJ2-2, the complete variable domain is DTGVSQNPRHKITKRGQNVTFRCDPISEHNRLYWYRQTLGQGPEFLTYFQNEAQLEKSRLLSDRFSAERPKGSFSTLEIQRTEQGDSAMYLCASSLAQGSNTGELFFGEGSRLTVL.

The sample holds a few counts of this clone. DNA of the CDR3: TGCGCCAGCAGTGAGTCTATGCCTGGCTCTAGCACAGATACGCAGTATTTT. It is translated as CASSESMPGSSTDTQYF. The gene calls are TRBV10-2 and TRBJ2-3; D not certain. The CDR3 has 17 residues. V lost 0 bases and J 0 bases, leaving 13 bases between the germline ends. Germline V gene data show CDR1 as WSHSY and CDR2 as SAAADI.

Of note for this clone: Other nucleotide sequences from this sample produce the same CDR3. The rearrangement joins TRBV5-1 to TRBJ2-7, with 8 bases lining up with TRBD1. There are 14 residues in the CDR3. Germline assignment: CDR1 SGHRS and CDR2 YFSETQ. V lost 4 bases to trimming and J lost 3 bases; unmatched junction nucleotides: 6. CDR3 sequence reads: CASSSDRGDYEQYF. The CDR3 DNA is TGCGCCAGCAGCAGTGACAGGGGAGACTACGAGCAGTACTTC.

This chain connects TRBV6-1 to TRBJ2-1; D gene ambiguous. CDR3 size: 12 residues. The V gene lost 0 bases and the J gene lost 15 bases, with 12 bases spanning the gap. CDR1 is MNHNS and CDR2 is SASEGT in the germline V gene. Written as DNA, the CDR3 is TGTGCCAGCAGTGAAGCGATCACACCGCCGTTCTTC. It is translated as CASSEAITPPFF.

This chain links TRBV28 with TRBJ1-2; no clear D. Germline V CDR1 and CDR2: MDHEN, SYDVKM. Trimming shortened V by 6 bases and J by 8 bases, and 16 bases separated the two germline ends. The CDR3 consists of 13 residues. CDR3: CASSQVLSRGYTF. CDR3 nucleotide sequence: TGTGCCAGCAGCCAGGTGTTGTCAAGGGGCTACACCTTC.

The chain carries TRBV5-4 and TRBJ2-1, with TRBD2 matching 15 bases. Trimming removed 4 bases from V and 8 bases from J; junction bases left unmatched: 7. From germline, CDR1 is SGHNT and CDR2 YYREEE (reference sequence). The CDR3 extends over 16 amino acids. CDR3: CASSGGLAGGTYEQFF. CDR3 DNA: TGTGCCAGCAGCGGGGGACTAGCGGGAGGTACCTATGAGCAGTTCTTC.

The chain couples TRBV30 to TRBJ1-2; D gene unclear. The V and J ends lost 1 base and 1 base respectively, with 7 bases between them. CDR1 GTSNPN and CDR2 SVGIG come from the germline V gene (reference sequence). This CDR3 has 13 amino acids. This chain's CDR3 is CAWSAGINYGYTF. The CDR3 coding sequence is TGTGCCTGGAGTGCGGGGATTAACTATGGCTACACCTTC.

This chain connects TRBV4-3 to TRBJ1-2; 9 bases are a match to TRBD1. Germline CDR1 reads LGHNA; CDR2 reads YSLEER. The V segment lost 0 bases and the J segment 5 bases; nucleotides outside the gene matches: 7. This CDR3 has 16 residues. The CDR3 protein is CASSQDSQGAGYGYTF. CDR3 DNA: TGCGCCAGCAGCCAAGACTCACAGGGGGCGGGATATGGCTACACCTTC.

The rearrangement uses TRBV4-1 and TRBJ1-1, with 8 bases lining up with TRBD1. The CDR3 runs to 16 residues. Trimming removed 1 base from V and 5 bases from J; junction bases left unmatched: 9. From germline, CDR1 is MGHRA and CDR2 YSYEKL. The CDR3 here is CASSQGITGGWTEAFF. CDR3 sequence (DNA): TGCGCCAGCAGCCAAGGGATAACAGGGGGTTGGACTGAAGCTTTCTTT.

The V call is TRBV12-5, the J call TRBJ1-1; possibly TRBD1 for D (6 bases). This CDR3 comprises 14 residues. Trimming took 7 bases from V and 0 from J, leaving 12 bases between them. Germline V CDR1 and CDR2: LGHNT, FRNRAP. CDR3 in DNA: TGTGCTAGTGCCCCACAGGGAATGAACACTGAAGCTTTCTTT. This codes for CASAPQGMNTEAFF.

V is TRBV5-6 and J is TRBJ2-4; TRBD1 matches 9 bases. The CDR3 has 17 residues. Germline V gives CDR1 SGHDT, CDR2 YYEEEE. The junction had 7 bases not matched to a gene; V was cut back by 1 base and J by 2 bases. CDR3 loop: CASSLTGGMRPKNIQYF. The CDR3 DNA reads TGTGCCAGCAGCTTGACAGGGGGCATGAGGCCCAAAAACATTCAGTACTTC.

This chain connects TRBV18 to TRBJ1-2, with D possibly being TRBD1 (5 bases). The CDR3 is 14 residues long. Deletions cut 0 bases from V and 6 bases from J, with 11 bases between. CDR1 KGHSH and CDR2 LQKENI come from the germline V gene. The CDR3 DNA sequence: TGTGCCAGCTCACCACCGTGGGGGAAGGATGGCTACACCTTC. It encodes CASSPPWGKDGYTF.

The table lists this clone with a few counts. Since the CDR3 does not end with the conserved phenylalanine or tryptophan, this likely comes from a read error. The DNA is left out, because the CDR3 cannot be placed on it with certainty; the CDR3 is given as TCRdb lists it. The chain carries TRBV10-2 and TRBJ1-1. The CDR3 has 15 residues if both end residues are counted. Germline CDR1 is WSHSY and CDR2 is SAAADI. CDR3 residues: CASSESITIDKANWS.

J is TRBJ2-2 and V is TRBV7-2, with 10 bases identical to TRBD2. Germline V gene sequence: CDR1 SGHTA, CDR2 FQGNSA. The CDR3 has 19 residues. V dropped 1 base and J dropped 6; count of bases not matched to a gene: 14. CDR3 region: CASSLGSQSGRALAGELFF. The CDR3 nucleotides are TGTGCCAGCAGCTTAGGTTCGCAGAGCGGGAGGGCTCTCGCCGGGGAGCTGTTTTTT.

The J gene is TRBJ1-4, the V gene TRBV6-6; no firm D call. The CDR3 is made up of 16 amino acids. Looked up from germline, CDR1 is MNHNY and CDR2 is SVGAGI (reference sequence). Trimming took 2 bases from V and 14 from J, leaving 24 bases between them. In DNA form, the CDR3 reads TGTGCCAGCAGTTACCATCGGAACTCTCGCACTAGGTCGCTGTTTTTT. Translation gives CASSYHRNSRTRSLFF.

The rearrangement uses TRBV5-4 and TRBJ2-2; D is tentatively TRBD1 or TRBD2 (5 bases each). Germline V gene sequence: CDR1 SGHNT, CDR2 YYREEE (reference sequence). The CDR3 is 16 amino acids. Trimming took 0 bases from V and 0 from J, leaving 9 bases between them. The CDR3 protein is CASSLEQGANTGELFF. As DNA, the CDR3 is TGTGCCAGCAGCTTGGAGCAGGGAGCGAACACCGGGGAGCTGTTTTTT. Variable domain in full (rest from reference TRBV5-4 and TRBJ2-2): ETGVTQSPTHLIKTRGQQVTLRCSSQSGHNTVSWYQQALGQGPQFIFQYYREEENGRGNFPPRFSGLQFPNYSSELNVNALELDDSALYLCASSLEQGANTGELFFGEGSRLTVL.

The rearrangement links TRBV6-1 to TRBJ2-7; 7 bases align to TRBD1. The CDR3 sequence is 15 residues long. V lost 4 bases to trimming and J lost 5 bases; unmatched junction nucleotides: 11. Germline V gives CDR1 MNHNS, CDR2 SASEGT. CDR3 coding DNA: TGTGCCAGCAGTGCTGTGACAGGGTCTACGGACGAGCAGTACTTC. Translating it yields CASSAVTGSTDEQYF.

The chain recombines TRBV30 with TRBJ2-1; D may be TRBD2 (5 bases). The V end was cut by 7 bases, the J end by 0 bases, with 16 bases between. The CDR3 runs 15 residues. Germline V CDR1 and CDR2: GTSNPN, SVGIG (reference sequence). In nucleotides, the CDR3 is TGTGCCTCCCGAGGTGGCGGAGGCTCCTACAATGAGCAGTTCTTC. Encoded protein: CASRGGGGSYNEQFF.

V and J are TRBV19 and TRBJ2-2, with D tentatively TRBD1 (6 bases). The ends were cut back, 6 bases at V and 3 bases at J, with 14 bases in the middle. The CDR3 consists of 15 residues. Germline loops: CDR1 LNHDA, CDR2 SQIVND (reference sequence). This CDR3 reads CASSRRGAYTGELFF. CDR3 coding DNA: TGTGCCAGTAGCCGCAGGGGCGCATACACCGGGGAGCTGTTTTTT.

The rearrangement links TRBV19 to TRBJ2-3; D possibly corresponds to TRBD2 (5 bases). V was trimmed by 5 bases and J by 2 bases, leaving 14 bases between them. There are 15 residues in the CDR3. Germline CDR1 LNHDA, CDR2 SQIVND (reference sequence). The CDR3 here is CASSQRGRATDTQYF. The CDR3 region has the DNA TGTGCCAGTAGTCAACGGGGTAGGGCCACAGATACGCAGTATTTT. Using reference TRBV19 and TRBJ2-3 for the parts outside the CDR3, the full variable domain is DGGITQSPKYLFRKEGQNVTLSCEQNLNHDAMYWYRQDPGQGLRLIYYSQIVNDFQKGDIAEGYSVSREKKESFPLTVTSAQKNPTAFYLCASSQRGRATDTQYFGPGTRLTVL.

This chain joins TRBV18 and TRBJ2-7; 7 bases align to TRBD1. The CDR3 covers 17 residues. The V gene end was trimmed by 1 base and the J gene end by 3 bases; junction bases not matched to a gene: 12. CDR1 and CDR2 from the germline V gene are KGHSH and LQKENI. CDR3 coding DNA: TGTGCCAGCTCACCACTTCCCGGGACAGCCTTCCGCTACGAGCAGTACTTC. This translates into CASSPLPGTAFRYEQYF.

The rearrangement joins TRBV30 to TRBJ1-6, with D hard to call. Germline values: CDR1 GTSNPN, CDR2 SVGIG (reference sequence). V was pared by 2 bases and J by 14 bases, with 19 bases between. The CDR3 contains 14 residues. Here the CDR3 DNA reads TGTGCCTGGAGTTCTACCGGACTCGGATTGACCCTCCACTTT. Protein sequence: CAWSSTGLGLTLHF.

The genes are TRBV6-1 and TRBJ1-5, with D unresolved. V was shortened by 1 base and J by 7 bases, with 5 bases between the two germline ends. The CDR3 has 12 residues. Germline V gene lookup returns CDR1 MNHNS and CDR2 SASEGT. The DNA for the CDR3 is TGTGCCAGCAGTGAAGGACACCAGCCCCAGCATTTT. This encodes CASSEGHQPQHF.

Note on this clone: A junction boundary mismatches the germline segment, possibly from a read error. The rearrangement joins TRBV6-5 to TRBJ1-2, with 7 bases lining up with TRBD1. Germline lookup yields CDR1 MNHEY and CDR2 SVGAGI. The CDR3 spans 13 residues. The CDR3 sequence is CTSSPGQSRGYTF. CDR3 bases: TGTACCAGCTCTCCGGGACAGTCGCGTGGCTACACCTTC.

CDR3 loop: CASSLSAGGNYNEQFF. The CDR3 DNA reads as TGTGCCAGCAGCTTATCCGCGGGGGGGAATTACAATGAGCAGTTCTTC. The chain employs TRBV7-9 and TRBJ2-1; TRBD2 matches at 9 bases. Germline V lookup: CDR1 SEHNR, CDR2 FQNEAQ (reference sequence). The CDR3 is 16 residues long. V was clipped by 2 bases and J by 4 bases; unmatched bases: 6.